The T cell receptor (beta chain) described here comes from a study of blood T cell repertoires in COVID-19. Study-level information: Acute and convalescent COVID-19 samples came from the United States, Italy and Spain. PBMCs, B-cell-depleted T cells, or T cells were the source of the cDNA or gDNA that made up the material.

Germline V gene data show CDR1 as LNHDA and CDR2 as SQIVND (reference sequence). This CDR3 contains 14 residues. Trimming removed 6 bases from V and 10 bases from J; junction bases left unmatched: 11. Original data processing: Reference gene primer amplification yielded estimated nucleated cell counts. The protocol was immunoSEQ multiplex PCR, while the TCRdb copy is restricted to in-frame clones and leaves out a portion. The V and J calls and clone size are taken from that table; D and trimming were inferred from the DNA. The profile covers some 300,000 clones, with roughly 87% appearing a single time and roughly 2.3% taken by the ten largest.

The source of this sequence is a young man with active or convalescent COVID-19. Sequenced: peripheral blood. The chain couples TRBV19 to TRBJ1-2, with TRBD1 matching 10 bases. The CDR3 reads CASRQTGTGVPYTF. For the CDR3, the DNA is TGTGCCAGTAGGCAAACCGGGACAGGGGTTCCCTACACCTTC.